Listed here are 32 T cell receptor beta chains from one sample, sequenced in a study of blood T cell repertoires in COVID-19. Repertoires were generated with immunoSEQ multiplex PCR, while TCRdb's copy carries only in-frame clones and drops some. The sample holds around 31,000 clones, over 75% seen once. The sequenced sample was peripheral blood. These receptors all stem from a man aged 55 to 70 with COVID-19, enrolled during active disease.

The chain employs TRBV28 and TRBJ1-2; 8 bases are shared with TRBD1. The CDR3 length is 13 residues. CDR1 is MDHEN, CDR2 SYDVKM, per germline. The V segment lost 5 bases and the J segment 7 bases; nucleotides outside the gene matches: 6. This CDR3 is CASSTQDRGGYTF. The CDR3 nucleotides read TGTGCCAGCAGTACCCAAGACAGGGGTGGCTACACCTTC.

V is TRBV18 and J is TRBJ2-7, with D maybe TRBD1 (6 bases). Trimming removed 2 bases at V and 5 bases at J, with 10 bases between. The CDR3 totals 13 residues. Germline CDR1 reads KGHSH; CDR2 reads LQKENI. CDR3 in DNA: TGTGCCAGCTCACCAGGGGGCGAGGACGAGCAGTACTTC. It specifies CASSPGGEDEQYF.

The chain recombines TRBV6-5 with TRBJ1-4; TRBD1 matches at 7 bases. The CDR3 spans 15 residues. V lost 1 base and J lost 4; bases outside the gene matches: 3. Germline V CDR1 and CDR2: MNHEY, SVGAGI. The CDR3 DNA follows: TGTGCCAGCAGTTACTTGGGACAGAGTAATGAAAAACTGTTTTTT. As protein: CASSYLGQSNEKLFF.

This chain links TRBV5-1 with TRBJ2-7; 8 nucleotides match TRBD1. The CDR3 length is 13 residues. The germline CDR1 and CDR2 sequences are SGHRS and YFSETQ. V lost 4 bases, J lost 6 bases, and 6 bases stayed unmatched. In DNA, the CDR3 is TGCGCCAGCAGCACTGGACAGGGTGGCGAGCAGTACTTC. The encoded protein is CASSTGQGGEQYF.

The chain combines TRBV5-8 with TRBJ2-3; D is unresolved. The V gene's germline CDR1 is SGHTS and CDR2 YDEGEE. The CDR3 contains 14 residues. V lost 0 bases to trimming and J lost 2 bases, with 7 bases between them. The CDR3 here is CASSLADFTDTQYF. For the CDR3, the DNA is TGTGCCAGCAGCTTGGCCGACTTCACAGATACGCAGTATTTT.

Concerning this clone: At one end, the junction sequence differs from germline, possibly due to a read error. The V and J genes are TRBV6-6 and TRBJ2-3; 7 positions match TRBD1. Germline V gene data show CDR1 as MNHNY and CDR2 as SVGAGI (reference sequence). The CDR3 is 13 residues long. Written as DNA, the CDR3 is TGTGCCAGCAGCCCGACAGGGTCCTATACACAGTATTTT. Translation: CASSPTGSYTQYF.

The V and J genes are TRBV19 and TRBJ2-5, with 9 bases identical to TRBD2. The germline V gene encodes CDR1 LNHDA and CDR2 SQIVND (reference sequence). The CDR3 has 15 amino acids. V lost 6 bases, J lost 2 bases, and 7 bases stayed unmatched. CDR3 sequence: CASRPSGRPQETQYF. The CDR3 nucleotides read TGTGCCAGTAGACCCAGCGGGAGGCCACAAGAGACCCAGTACTTC.

The rearrangement links TRBV10-3 to TRBJ2-3; tentative D call: TRBD2 (5 bases). Per germline, CDR1 ENHRY and CDR2 SYGVKD. V was shortened by 4 bases and J by 6 bases, with 14 bases between the two germline ends. This CDR3 spans 14 amino acids. DNA of the CDR3: TGTGCCATCAGTGCAAACGGGATGCTGGATACGCAGTATTTT. Its translation is CAISANGMLDTQYF.

The CDR3: CSATSGNTIYF. CDR3 nucleotides: TGCAGTGCCACTTCTGGAAACACCATATATTTT. The V gene is TRBV20-1, the J gene TRBJ1-3; no definite D call. The CDR3 is 11 residues long. Germline V gene lookup returns CDR1 DFQATT and CDR2 SNEGSKA (reference sequence). With 6 bases removed from V and 1 base from J, the gap between germline ends came to 4 bases.

The chain recombines TRBV19 with TRBJ2-1; 8 nucleotides agree with TRBD1. The CDR3 loop spans 13 amino acids. Germline V gene sequence: CDR1 LNHDA, CDR2 SQIVND (reference sequence). The V and J ends lost 6 bases and 5 bases, in that order; junction bases with no gene match: 3. The CDR3 loop reads CASRQDRDNEQFF. The CDR3 nucleotides read TGTGCCAGTAGACAGGACAGGGACAATGAGCAGTTCTTC.

In its sample, this clone was seen a few times. The chain couples TRBV5-6 to TRBJ2-2; unclear D gene. Trimming removed 1 base from V and 5 bases from J, with 12 bases in between. The CDR3 runs 15 residues. Per the germline V gene, CDR1 is SGHDT and CDR2 is YYEEEE. The chain's CDR3 is CASSLRPVGTGELFF. CDR3 DNA: TGTGCCAGCAGCTTGCGACCCGTCGGGACCGGGGAGCTGTTTTTT.

The sample holds one count of this clone. As DNA, the CDR3 is TGTGCCAGCAGCCCCCACTTAGACTACGAGCAGTACTTC. It yields the protein CASSPHLDYEQYF. The rearrangement uses TRBV27 and TRBJ2-7; D not certain. The V end lost 6 bases, the J end lost 3 bases, and 12 bases lay between the germline ends. From germline, CDR1 is MNHEY and CDR2 SMNVEV (reference sequence). This CDR3 contains 13 residues.

V usage is TRBV5-4 and J usage is TRBJ2-1, with 7 positions matching TRBD2. V dropped 0 bases and J dropped 7; count of bases not matched to a gene: 10. The length of the CDR3 is 16 residues. Germline CDR1 is SGHNT and CDR2 is YYREEE (reference sequence). The CDR3 nucleotides are TGTGCCAGCAGCTTGGTCCCCCTAGCGGAAAAGAATGAGCAGTTCTTC. It codes for CASSLVPLAEKNEQFF.

The chain recombines TRBV7-3 with TRBJ1-1, with 8 bases identical to TRBD1. The V gene end was trimmed by 6 bases and the J gene end by 5 bases; junction bases not matched to a gene: 5. The CDR3 contains 13 residues. Germline values: CDR1 SGHTA, CDR2 FQGTGA. CDR3 sequence reads: CASSYTGGTEAFF. The CDR3 bases are TGTGCCAGCAGTTATACAGGGGGGACTGAAGCTTTCTTT.

The rearrangement joins TRBV9 to TRBJ2-7; TRBD2 is a possible D gene (6 bases). V shed 3 bases and J shed 5 bases, with 15 bases lying between them. In germline, CDR1 is SGDLS, CDR2 YYNGEE. The CDR3 runs 14 residues. CDR3 amino acids: CASSDRDSSHEQYF. As DNA, the CDR3 is TGTGCCAGCAGCGACCGGGACTCGTCTCACGAGCAGTACTTC. Full variable domain (outside the CDR3, taken from reference TRBV9 and TRBJ2-7): DSGVTQTPKHLITATGQRVTLRCSPRSGDLSVYWYQQSLDQGLQFLIQYYNGEERAKGNILERFSAQQFPDLHSELNLSSLELGDSALYFCASSDRDSSHEQYFGPGTRLTVT.

The chain combines TRBV30 with TRBJ1-2; TRBD1 matches at 7 bases. The CDR3 consists of 12 residues. The V gene's germline CDR1 is GTSNPN and CDR2 SVGIG (reference sequence). The V segment lost 3 bases and the J segment 8 bases; nucleotides outside the gene matches: 6. The CDR3 here is CAWRGDRQGYTF. Here the CDR3 DNA reads TGTGCCTGGAGGGGGGACAGACAGGGCTACACCTTC. Supplemented by reference TRBV30 and TRBJ1-2, the full variable domain reads SQTIHQWPATLVQPVGSPLSLECTVEGTSNPNLYWYRQAAGRGLQLLFYSVGIGQISSEVPQNLSASRPQDRQFILSSKKLLLSDSGFYLCAWRGDRQGYTFGSGTRLTVV.

This clone was counted a few times. The chain combines TRBV19 with TRBJ2-4; D is possibly TRBD1 (6 bases). This CDR3 has 13 residues. V lost 5 bases and J 8 bases, leaving 13 bases between the germline ends. Per germline, CDR1 LNHDA and CDR2 SQIVND (reference sequence). As DNA, the CDR3 is TGTGCCAGTAGTCCCCGGGACACGGACATTCAGTACTTC. It specifies CASSPRDTDIQYF. Variable domain in full (rest from reference TRBV19 and TRBJ2-4): DGGITQSPKYLFRKEGQNVTLSCEQNLNHDAMYWYRQDPGQGLRLIYYSQIVNDFQKGDIAEGYSVSREKKESFPLTVTSAQKNPTAFYLCASSPRDTDIQYFGAGTRLSVL.

The rearrangement links TRBV19 to TRBJ2-5; a weak D match, TRBD2 (6 bases). Germline V gene data show CDR1 as LNHDA and CDR2 as SQIVND (reference sequence). The CDR3 loop spans 14 amino acids. V lost 4 bases and J 3 bases, leaving 12 bases between the germline ends. The CDR3 sequence: CASSTGTFEETQYF. CDR3 DNA sequence: TGTGCCAGTAGTACCGGGACTTTTGAAGAGACCCAGTACTTC.

The chain has TRBV28 and TRBJ1-3; maybe TRBD1 (5 bases). Germline CDR1 is MDHEN and CDR2 is SYDVKM. Trimming pared 0 bases from V and 4 bases from J, leaving 13 bases between. The CDR3 sequence is 16 residues long. The DNA for the CDR3 is TGTGCCAGCAGTTTATGGGAGGGGAAGACGGGAAACACCATATATTTT. It translates to CASSLWEGKTGNTIYF.

This clone is labeled medium-sized. The chain joins TRBV28 to TRBJ1-5; no firm D call. The CDR3 is made up of 15 amino acids. With 7 bases removed from V and 0 bases from J, the gap between germline ends came to 13 bases. CDR1 is MDHEN, CDR2 SYDVKM, per germline. The CDR3 DNA is TGTGCCAGCACCCCTTATGCGGTTAGCAATCAGCCCCAGCATTTT. Translation gives CASTPYAVSNQPQHF.

The rearrangement links TRBV4-2 to TRBJ1-1; perhaps TRBD1 as D (5 bases). This CDR3 has 15 residues. V dropped 2 bases and J dropped 1 base, with 11 bases sitting between them. CDR1 LGHNA and CDR2 YNFKEQ come from the germline V gene. The CDR3 bases are TGTGCCAGCAGCCAACCAGGGAGGGGGAACACTGAAGCTTTCTTT. It encodes CASSQPGRGNTEAFF.

The chain is built from TRBV30 and TRBJ1-4; D gene unclear. The CDR3 spans 12 residues. V shed 5 bases and J shed 7 bases, with 11 bases lying between them. Germline CDR1 GTSNPN, CDR2 SVGIG (reference sequence). CDR3 protein: CAWDVGSEKLFF. CDR3 DNA: TGTGCCTGGGATGTGGGGAGTGAAAAACTGTTTTTT. Supplemented by reference TRBV30 and TRBJ1-4, the full variable domain reads SQTIHQWPATLVQPVGSPLSLECTVEGTSNPNLYWYRQAAGRGLQLLFYSVGIGQISSEVPQNLSASRPQDRQFILSSKKLLLSDSGFYLCAWDVGSEKLFFGSGTQLSVL.

The chain recombines TRBV23-1 with TRBJ2-7, with a weak D call TRBD1 (5 bases). TRBV23-1 has ORF status, its function being uncertain. The CDR3 has 15 amino acids. V gave up 0 bases and J gave up 2 bases, with 11 bases separating them. CDR3 sequence reads: CASSQSGQETYEQYF. The CDR3 nucleotides are TGCGCCAGCAGTCAATCGGGGCAGGAAACCTACGAGCAGTACTTC.

This clone appeared a single time. The V call is TRBV14, the J call TRBJ1-3; D might be TRBD1 (5 bases). The V gene's germline CDR1 is SGHDN and CDR2 FVKESK. CDR3 size: 15 residues. V lost 6 bases, J lost 0 bases, and 12 bases lay in between. The CDR3 here is CASRTIRVSGNTIYF. CDR3 coding DNA: TGTGCCAGCAGGACCATCAGGGTCTCTGGAAACACCATATATTTT.

Only one count was recorded for this clone. The chain couples TRBV4-2 to TRBJ2-2; D not certain. Trimming shortened V by 0 bases and J by 9 bases, and 8 bases separated the two germline ends. This CDR3 is 13 amino acids long. CDR1 LGHNA and CDR2 YNFKEQ come from the germline V gene. CDR3 DNA sequence: TGTGCCAGCAGCCAAGACCTAGAACGGGAGCTGTTTTTT. This translates into CASSQDLERELFF.

V is TRBV7-7 and J is TRBJ2-5; TRBD1 might be the D (6 bases). There are 15 residues in the CDR3. Per the germline V gene, CDR1 is SSHAT and CDR2 is FNYEAQ (reference sequence). Trimming took 2 bases from V and 0 from J, leaving 10 bases between them. The chain's CDR3 is CASSLLQGDQETQYF. CDR3 nucleotide sequence: TGTGCCAGCAGCTTACTACAGGGCGACCAAGAGACCCAGTACTTC.

The V call is TRBV4-1, the J call TRBJ1-5; perhaps TRBD1 as D (6 bases). V was pared by 5 bases and J by 3 bases, with 17 bases between. This CDR3 region has 16 residues. The germline V gene encodes CDR1 MGHRA and CDR2 YSYEKL. CDR3 protein: CASSETGRVDNQPQHF. The CDR3 nucleotides read TGCGCCAGCAGCGAAACAGGGCGAGTTGACAATCAGCCCCAGCATTTT.

This chain uses TRBV18 with TRBJ2-1; D remains unclear. This CDR3 is 17 amino acids long. The germline gives CDR1 KGHSH, CDR2 LQKENI. Trimming stripped 0 bases from V and 0 bases from J, with 12 bases between. The CDR3 sequence: CASSPPDDKFSYNEQFF. The CDR3, as DNA: TGTGCCAGCTCACCACCTGACGACAAATTCTCCTACAATGAGCAGTTCTTC.

This chain links TRBV27 with TRBJ1-2; perhaps TRBD1 as D (5 bases). Germline values: CDR1 MNHEY, CDR2 SMNVEV (reference sequence). V dropped 3 bases and J dropped 6 bases, with 11 bases sitting between them. CDR3 length: 13 amino acids. DNA for the CDR3: TGTGCCAGCAGTTTTGGGATAGGGGATGGCTACACCTTC. This codes for CASSFGIGDGYTF.

This clone was recorded only once. The J gene is TRBJ1-1, the V gene TRBV6-1; tentatively, D is TRBD1 (6 bases). The CDR3 has 14 residues. Germline values: CDR1 MNHNS, CDR2 SASEGT. Trimming removed 1 base at V and 1 base at J, with 7 bases between. For the CDR3, the DNA is TGTGCCAGCAGTGAAGGGGGACAGAACACTGAAGCTTTCTTT. This codes for CASSEGGQNTEAFF.

This sequence joins TRBV12-3 or TRBV12-4 and TRBJ2-5, with D uncertain. Trimming took 6 bases from V and 5 from J, leaving 13 bases between them. This CDR3 is built from 13 residues. The DNA for the CDR3 is TGTGCCAGCAGCTATCTCCGTCGGGAGACCCAGTACTTC. Its translation is CASSYLRRETQYF.

The chain couples TRBV11-2 to TRBJ2-7; D not resolved. In germline, CDR1 is SGHAT, CDR2 FQNNGV. The CDR3 spans 13 residues. Trimming removed 0 bases from V and 2 bases from J, with 5 bases in between. In DNA, the CDR3 is TGTGCCAGCAGCTTAGATCCTCCCTACGAGCAGTACTTC. Amino acids: CASSLDPPYEQYF.